The rows below give T cell receptor beta chains drawn from one sample of a study of Tregs in tolerant kidney transplant recipients. Generated by immunoSEQ multiplex PCR, the TCRdb table keeps only in-frame clones and is missing some. The sample lists about 100,000 clones; under 95% were seen once. Specimen: CD4+ T cells from blood (PBMCs), collected 12 months after the transplant. The origin of the receptors is a human patient who received a combined kidney and bone marrow transplant. Some T cells may arise from the graft donor. Each CDR3 is given with its conserved first and last residue. Fields, in order: clone size, V gene, D gene, J gene, CDR3 DNA, CDR3 protein. D genes are given only for firm matches. Only some rows state a clone size, as once, few, many or a class for expanded clones.

clone size: NA; V gene: TRBV5-1; D gene: NA; J gene: TRBJ1-2; CDR3 DNA: TGCGCCAGCAGCGCTACAGCGATCGGGAGCTATGGCTACACCTTC; CDR3 protein: CASSATAIGSYGYTF
clone size: NA; V gene: TRBV4-2; D gene: TRBD1; J gene: TRBJ2-7; CDR3 DNA: TGTGCCAGCAGCCAAGAGGGACAGGGCCGGCCCTACGAGCAGTACTTC; CDR3 protein: CASSQEGQGRPYEQYF
clone size: NA; V gene: TRBV7-3; D gene: NA; J gene: TRBJ2-1; CDR3 DNA: TGTGCCAGCAGCTTAACTGGGGGGATCCTAATCAATGAGCAGTTCTTC; CDR3 protein: CASSLTGGILINEQFF
clone size: NA; V gene: TRBV6-5; D gene: TRBD1; J gene: TRBJ2-5; CDR3 DNA: TGTGCCAGCAGTACCCGACAGGGTCAGGAGACCCAGTACTTC; CDR3 protein: CASSTRQGQETQYF
clone size: NA; V gene: TRBV7-8; D gene: TRBD1; J gene: TRBJ2-1; CDR3 DNA: TGTGCCAGCAGCAATAGACAGGGGGACAATGAGCAGTTCTTC; CDR3 protein: CASSNRQGDNEQFF
clone size: NA; V gene: TRBV29-1; D gene: NA; J gene: TRBJ1-1; CDR3 DNA: TGCAGCGTTGAGGCCGACATGAACACTGAAGCTTTCTTT; CDR3 protein: CSVEADMNTEAFF
clone size: NA; V gene: TRBV5-1; D gene: NA; J gene: TRBJ1-1; CDR3 DNA: TGCGCCAGCGGGAAGGAGGGGAACACTGAAGCTTTCTTT; CDR3 protein: CASGKEGNTEAFF
clone size: NA; V gene: TRBV11-3; D gene: NA; J gene: TRBJ2-5; CDR3 DNA: TGTGCCAGCAGCTTAAGCGGTAATCAAGAGACCCAGTACTTC; CDR3 protein: CASSLSGNQETQYF
clone size: NA; V gene: TRBV19; D gene: TRBD1; J gene: TRBJ2-2; CDR3 DNA: TGTGCCAGTAGTCGACAGGGGTTGAGCACCGGGGAGCTGTTTTTT; CDR3 protein: CASSRQGLSTGELFF
clone size: NA; V gene: TRBV5-6; D gene: NA; J gene: TRBJ2-5; CDR3 DNA: TGTGCCAGCAGCACTTCCCTCCTGACCCAGTACTTC; CDR3 protein: CASSTSLLTQYF
clone size: NA; V gene: TRBV7-3; D gene: NA; J gene: TRBJ2-2; CDR3 DNA: TGTGCCAGCAGCTTAACAGGGGGGGCGGACACCGGGGAGCTGTTTTTT; CDR3 protein: CASSLTGGADTGELFF
clone size: NA; V gene: TRBV29-1; D gene: NA; J gene: TRBJ2-3; CDR3 DNA: TGCAGCGTTGCTTCTGACGGACAGCACTACACAGATACGCAGTATTTT; CDR3 protein: CSVASDGQHYTDTQYF
clone size: NA; V gene: TRBV18; D gene: TRBD1; J gene: TRBJ2-3; CDR3 DNA: TGTGCCAGCTCACCACCAGGGACAGGAAGCACAGATACGCAGTATTTT; CDR3 protein: CASSPPGTGSTDTQYF
clone size: NA; V gene: TRBV4-2; D gene: TRBD2; J gene: TRBJ2-3; CDR3 DNA: TGTGCCAGCAGCCAGGCCCGACTAGCGGGGGGTTTAGATACGCAGTATTTT; CDR3 protein: CASSQARLAGGLDTQYF
clone size: once; V gene: TRBV7-9; D gene: NA; J gene: TRBJ2-7; CDR3 DNA: TGTGCCAGCAGCTTAGTTCCCGGAACCAGGGTGCCGTTCTACGAGCAGTACTTC; CDR3 protein: CASSLVPGTRVPFYEQYF
clone size: NA; V gene: TRBV6-6; D gene: TRBD1; J gene: TRBJ1-3; CDR3 DNA: TGTGCCAGCAGTTACCGACAGGGAACCGGAAACACCATATATTTT; CDR3 protein: CASSYRQGTGNTIYF
clone size: few; V gene: TRBV7-6; D gene: NA; J gene: TRBJ2-7; CDR3 DNA: TGTGCCAGCAGCTTCGGACAGAGTTACGAGCAGTACTTC; CDR3 protein: CASSFGQSYEQYF
clone size: many; V gene: TRBV18; D gene: NA; J gene: TRBJ1-4; CDR3 DNA: TGTGCCAGCTCACCGGGAGAGGGACTGTTTTTT; CDR3 protein: CASSPGEGLFF
clone size: NA; V gene: TRBV4-3; D gene: TRBD2; J gene: TRBJ2-1; CDR3 DNA: TGCGCCAGCAGCCAAGCGTTCCGGGGCGGGAGCTCCTACAATGAGCAGTTCTTC; CDR3 protein: CASSQAFRGGSSYNEQFF
clone size: NA; V gene: TRBV19; D gene: TRBD2; J gene: TRBJ2-7; CDR3 DNA: TGTGCCAGTAGTATAAATTTGGCGGGAGGGCCTCCCTCCTACGAGCAGTACTTC; CDR3 protein: CASSINLAGGPPSYEQYF
clone size: NA; V gene: TRBV7-8; D gene: TRBD1; J gene: TRBJ1-5; CDR3 DNA: TGTGCCAGCAGGCGAACTAACAGGGGTAGTGGCAATCAGCCCCAGCATTTT; CDR3 protein: CASRRTNRGSGNQPQHF
clone size: NA; V gene: TRBV5-1; D gene: TRBD2; J gene: TRBJ2-3; CDR3 DNA: TGCGCCAGCAGTATTGAGGGAGGGCTGTTAGATACGCAGTATTTT; CDR3 protein: CASSIEGGLLDTQYF
clone size: NA; V gene: TRBV29-1; D gene: NA; J gene: TRBJ2-4; CDR3 DNA: TGCAGCGTTGGAGCAGGGGTCAAAAACATTCAGTACTTC; CDR3 protein: CSVGAGVKNIQYF
clone size: NA; V gene: TRBV5-1; D gene: TRBD1; J gene: TRBJ1-2; CDR3 DNA: TGCGCCAGCAGCTGGACAGGGTTCGATGGCTACACCTTC; CDR3 protein: CASSWTGFDGYTF
clone size: NA; V gene: TRBV18; D gene: TRBD1; J gene: TRBJ1-4; CDR3 DNA: TGTGCCAGCTCACCGGACAGGGGGAATGAAAAACTGTTTTTT; CDR3 protein: CASSPDRGNEKLFF
clone size: NA; V gene: TRBV7-7; D gene: TRBD2; J gene: TRBJ2-1; CDR3 DNA: TGTGCCAGCAGCTTCGGACTAGCGGGATCGTTTAGTGAGCAGTTCTTC; CDR3 protein: CASSFGLAGSFSEQFF
clone size: NA; V gene: TRBV9; D gene: NA; J gene: TRBJ2-1; CDR3 DNA: TGTGCCAGCAGCGTAGCCTCCTCGGGGGGCGGGAATGAGCAGTTCTTC; CDR3 protein: CASSVASSGGGNEQFF
clone size: NA; V gene: TRBV4-1; D gene: NA; J gene: TRBJ2-7; CDR3 DNA: TGCGCCGGCAGCCAAGTCGAGACAGGCGCCTACGAGCAGTACTTC; CDR3 protein: CAGSQVETGAYEQYF
clone size: NA; V gene: TRBV5-1; D gene: TRBD2; J gene: TRBJ2-4; CDR3 DNA: TGCGCCAACTCATTGGAGGGCCCAGCGGGGAGATTTATAGTAGCCAAAAACATTCAGTACTTC; CDR3 protein: CANSLEGPAGRFIVAKNIQYF
clone size: NA; V gene: TRBV5-4; D gene: TRBD2; J gene: TRBJ2-1; CDR3 DNA: TGTGCCAGCAGCTTAGCGGGGGGAGGCTACAATGAGCAGTTCTTC; CDR3 protein: CASSLAGGGYNEQFF
clone size: NA; V gene: TRBV4-1; D gene: NA; J gene: TRBJ2-7; CDR3 DNA: TGCGCCAGCAGCCGAGGACAGAACTACGAGCAGTACTTC; CDR3 protein: CASSRGQNYEQYF
clone size: NA; V gene: TRBV10-1; D gene: TRBD1; J gene: TRBJ1-6; CDR3 DNA: TGCGCCAGGAACAGGGGACGTTCACCCCTCCACTTT; CDR3 protein: CARNRGRSPLHF
clone size: NA; V gene: TRBV2; D gene: TRBD2; J gene: TRBJ2-7; CDR3 DNA: TGTGCCAGCAGTGAAAGTGGATGGAGACTAGCGGTCCGAAGCTCCTACGAGCAGTACTTC; CDR3 protein: CASSESGWRLAVRSSYEQYF
clone size: NA; V gene: TRBV7-2; D gene: NA; J gene: TRBJ2-7; CDR3 DNA: TGTGCCAGCAGCGCTACCTACGAGCAGTACTTC; CDR3 protein: CASSATYEQYF
clone size: NA; V gene: TRBV5-1; D gene: NA; J gene: TRBJ1-5; CDR3 DNA: TGCGCCAGCAGCTTGCAAGGAGGGCAGCCCCAGCATTTT; CDR3 protein: CASSLQGGQPQHF
clone size: NA; V gene: TRBV5-6; D gene: NA; J gene: TRBJ1-3; CDR3 DNA: TGTGCCAGCAGCGTTCAGGGCTCTGGAAACACCATATATTTT; CDR3 protein: CASSVQGSGNTIYF
clone size: once; V gene: TRBV7-2; D gene: NA; J gene: TRBJ2-1; CDR3 DNA: TGTGCCAGCAGCCTCCCCGGGAATGAGCAGTTCTTC; CDR3 protein: CASSLPGNEQFF
clone size: NA; V gene: TRBV7-2; D gene: TRBD1; J gene: TRBJ1-2; CDR3 DNA: TGTGCCAGCAGCTCCAACAGGGGGCATGGCTACACCTTC; CDR3 protein: CASSSNRGHGYTF
clone size: NA; V gene: TRBV7-3; D gene: NA; J gene: TRBJ2-2; CDR3 DNA: TGTGCCAGCAGCCCCCGGGTCCAGGGGACCGGGGAGCTGTTTTTT; CDR3 protein: CASSPRVQGTGELFF
clone size: NA; V gene: TRBV18; D gene: NA; J gene: TRBJ2-3; CDR3 DNA: TGTGCCAGCTCACGAAAACTAGTGGTATTGGAGGCGGGAGATACGCAGTATTTT; CDR3 protein: CASSRKLVVLEAGDTQYF
clone size: NA; V gene: TRBV2; D gene: TRBD2; J gene: TRBJ2-7; CDR3 DNA: TGTGCCAGCATCGCTAGCGGGAGGATGTACGAGCAGTACTTC; CDR3 protein: CASIASGRMYEQYF
clone size: NA; V gene: TRBV5-1; D gene: TRBD2; J gene: TRBJ2-1; CDR3 DNA: TGCGCCAGCAGCTTGGGGGGCCTAGCGGGGGCCTTCTTC; CDR3 protein: CASSLGGLAGAFF
clone size: once; V gene: TRBV18; D gene: TRBD2; J gene: TRBJ2-3; CDR3 DNA: TGTGCCAGCTCACCGGGACTAGAGGTGAAGACGCAGTATTTT; CDR3 protein: CASSPGLEVKTQYF
clone size: NA; V gene: TRBV7-9; D gene: TRBD1; J gene: TRBJ2-5; CDR3 DNA: TGTGCCAGCAGCTTTAGAAGGGGACAGGGGAGAGGATACCAAGAGACCCAGTACTTC; CDR3 protein: CASSFRRGQGRGYQETQYF
clone size: NA; V gene: TRBV18; D gene: NA; J gene: TRBJ2-5; CDR3 DNA: TGTGCCAGCTCCCTCCACCGGGGCCAAGAGACCCAGTACTTC; CDR3 protein: CASSLHRGQETQYF
clone size: NA; V gene: TRBV18; D gene: NA; J gene: TRBJ2-7; CDR3 DNA: TGTGCCAGCTCACCAAGGGGGGGTCCTTTGAGCGAGCAGTACTTC; CDR3 protein: CASSPRGGPLSEQYF
clone size: NA; V gene: TRBV7-8; D gene: NA; J gene: TRBJ2-3; CDR3 DNA: TGTGCCAGCAGCTTACGTGTAAGAGGAGATACGCAGTATTTT; CDR3 protein: CASSLRVRGDTQYF
clone size: NA; V gene: TRBV12-5; D gene: TRBD1; J gene: TRBJ2-7; CDR3 DNA: TGTGCTAGTGGTTTGCTGCAGGGGGCGACCGAGCAGTACTTC; CDR3 protein: CASGLLQGATEQYF
clone size: NA; V gene: TRBV27; D gene: TRBD1; J gene: TRBJ1-6; CDR3 DNA: TGTGCCAGCAGTCCACGGGGACAGAAGTATAATTCACCCCTCCACTTT; CDR3 protein: CASSPRGQKYNSPLHF